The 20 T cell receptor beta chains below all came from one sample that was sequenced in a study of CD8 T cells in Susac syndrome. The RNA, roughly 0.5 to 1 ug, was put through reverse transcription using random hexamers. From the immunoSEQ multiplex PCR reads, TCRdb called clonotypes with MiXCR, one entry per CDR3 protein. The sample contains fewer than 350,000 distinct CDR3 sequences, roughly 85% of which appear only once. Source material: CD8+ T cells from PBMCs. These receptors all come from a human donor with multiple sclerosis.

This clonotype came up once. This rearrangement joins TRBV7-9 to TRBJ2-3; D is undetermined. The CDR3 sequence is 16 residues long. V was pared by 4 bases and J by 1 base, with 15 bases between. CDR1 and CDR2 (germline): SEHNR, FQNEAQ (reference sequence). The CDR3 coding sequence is TGTGCCAGCAGCTATTTTGTAGTTGTCGGCACAGATACGCAGTATTTT. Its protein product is CASSYFVVVGTDTQYF.

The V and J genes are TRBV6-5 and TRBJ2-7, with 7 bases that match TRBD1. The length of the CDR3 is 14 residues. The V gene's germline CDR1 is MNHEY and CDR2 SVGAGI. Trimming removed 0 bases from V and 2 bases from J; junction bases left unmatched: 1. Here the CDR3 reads CASSYSQGAYEQYF. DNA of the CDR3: TGTGCCAGCAGTTACTCTCAGGGGGCCTACGAGCAGTACTTC.

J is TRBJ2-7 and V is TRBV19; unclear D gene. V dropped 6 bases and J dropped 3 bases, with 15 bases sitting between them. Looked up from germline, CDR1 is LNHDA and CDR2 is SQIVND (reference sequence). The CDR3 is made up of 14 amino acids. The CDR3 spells CASSPHSPSYEQYF. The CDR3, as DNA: TGTGCCAGTAGCCCCCACTCCCCGAGCTACGAGCAGTACTTC. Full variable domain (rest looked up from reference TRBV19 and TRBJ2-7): DGGITQSPKYLFRKEGQNVTLSCEQNLNHDAMYWYRQDPGQGLRLIYYSQIVNDFQKGDIAEGYSVSREKKESFPLTVTSAQKNPTAFYLCASSPHSPSYEQYFGPGTRLTVT.

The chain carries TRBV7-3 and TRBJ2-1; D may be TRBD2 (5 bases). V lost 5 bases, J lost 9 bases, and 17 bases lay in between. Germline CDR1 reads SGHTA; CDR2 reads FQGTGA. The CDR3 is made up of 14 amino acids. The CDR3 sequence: CASSPTGVLREQFF. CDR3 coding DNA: TGTGCCAGCAGCCCAACCGGGGTCCTGCGTGAGCAGTTCTTC.

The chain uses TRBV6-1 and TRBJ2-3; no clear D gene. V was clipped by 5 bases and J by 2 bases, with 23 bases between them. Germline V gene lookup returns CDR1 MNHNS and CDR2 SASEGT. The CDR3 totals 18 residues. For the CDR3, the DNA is TGTGCCAGCAGTCCGACTGCCCCGGGCGTCATTTTCACAGATACGCAGTATTTT. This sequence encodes CASSPTAPGVIFTDTQYF.

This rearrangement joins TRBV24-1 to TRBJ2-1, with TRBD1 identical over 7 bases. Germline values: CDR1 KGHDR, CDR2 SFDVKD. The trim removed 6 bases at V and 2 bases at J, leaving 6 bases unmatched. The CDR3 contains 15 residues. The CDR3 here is CATSHRGTTYNEQFF. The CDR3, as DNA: TGTGCCACCAGTCACAGGGGTACTACCTACAATGAGCAGTTCTTC.

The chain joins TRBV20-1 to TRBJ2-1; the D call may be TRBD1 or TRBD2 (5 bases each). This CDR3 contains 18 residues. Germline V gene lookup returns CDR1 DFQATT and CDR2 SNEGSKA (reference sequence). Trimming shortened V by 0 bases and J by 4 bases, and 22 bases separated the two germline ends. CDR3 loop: CSAREVLPLTGPYNEQFF. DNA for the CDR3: TGCAGTGCTAGAGAAGTCTTGCCCTTGACGGGACCTTACAATGAGCAGTTCTTC.

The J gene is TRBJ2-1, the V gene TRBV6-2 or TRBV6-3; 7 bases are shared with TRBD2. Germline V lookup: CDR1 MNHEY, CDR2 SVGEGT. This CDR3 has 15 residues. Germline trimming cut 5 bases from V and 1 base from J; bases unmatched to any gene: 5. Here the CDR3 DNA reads TGTGCCAGCAGTCGCGGGAGTTGGTCCTACAATGAGCAGTTCTTC. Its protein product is CASSRGSWSYNEQFF.

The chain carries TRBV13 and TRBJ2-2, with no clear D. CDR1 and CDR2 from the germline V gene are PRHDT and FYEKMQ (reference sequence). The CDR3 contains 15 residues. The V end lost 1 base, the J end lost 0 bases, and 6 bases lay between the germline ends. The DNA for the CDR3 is TGTGCCAGCAGCTTAGAGTCCACGAACACCGGGGAGCTGTTTTTT. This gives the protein CASSLESTNTGELFF.

The chain's CDR3 is CASSLNYDQPQHF. CDR3 DNA: TGTGCCAGCAGCCTGAACTATGATCAGCCCCAGCATTTT. V gene TRBV12-3 or TRBV12-4 combines with J gene TRBJ1-5; D remains ambiguous. The CDR3 totals 13 residues. The germline V and J ends were trimmed by 6 bases and 5 bases, with 11 bases remaining between them.

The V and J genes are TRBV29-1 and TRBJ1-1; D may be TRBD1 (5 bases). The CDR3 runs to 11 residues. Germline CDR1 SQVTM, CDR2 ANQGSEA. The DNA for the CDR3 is TGCAGTTGCAGGGAAGGGGCTGAAGCTTTCTTT. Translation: CSCREGAEAFF.

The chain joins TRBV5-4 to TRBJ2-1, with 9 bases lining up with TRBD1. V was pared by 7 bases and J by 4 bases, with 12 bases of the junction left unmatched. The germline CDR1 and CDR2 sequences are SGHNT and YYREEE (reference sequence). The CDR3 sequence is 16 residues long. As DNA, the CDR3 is TGTGCCAGCGCTGGATTCCGGGACAGGGCATACAATGAGCAGTTCTTC. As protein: CASAGFRDRAYNEQFF.

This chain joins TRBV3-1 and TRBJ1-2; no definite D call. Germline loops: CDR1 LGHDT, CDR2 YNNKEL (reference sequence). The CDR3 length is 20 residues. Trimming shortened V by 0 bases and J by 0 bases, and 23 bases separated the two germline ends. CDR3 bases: TGTGCCAGCAGCCAAGAACGGAGGCTAGGCCTAAACACAGCTAACTATGGCTACACCTTC. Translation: CASSQERRLGLNTANYGYTF.

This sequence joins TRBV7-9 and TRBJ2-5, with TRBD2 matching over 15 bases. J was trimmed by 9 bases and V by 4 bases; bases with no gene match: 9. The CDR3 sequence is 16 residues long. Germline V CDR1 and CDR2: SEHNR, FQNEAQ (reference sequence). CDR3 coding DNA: TGTGCCAGCAGCTCGGGACTAGCGGGAGGTCGGGAGGCCCAGTACTTC. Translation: CASSSGLAGGREAQYF.

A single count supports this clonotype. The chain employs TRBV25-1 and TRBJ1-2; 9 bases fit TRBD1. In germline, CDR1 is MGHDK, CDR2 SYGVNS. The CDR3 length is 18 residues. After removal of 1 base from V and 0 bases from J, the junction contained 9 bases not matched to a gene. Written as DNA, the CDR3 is TGTGCCAGCAGTGAATGGACGGACAGGGGTCAGACTAACTATGGCTACACCTTC. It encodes CASSEWTDRGQTNYGYTF.

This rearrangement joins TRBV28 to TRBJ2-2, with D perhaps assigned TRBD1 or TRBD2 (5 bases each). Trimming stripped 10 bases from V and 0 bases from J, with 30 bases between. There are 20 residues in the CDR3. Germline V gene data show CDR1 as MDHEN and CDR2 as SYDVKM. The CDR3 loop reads CATRRGASKLTFANTGELFF. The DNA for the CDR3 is TGTGCCACCAGGAGAGGGGCCTCCAAGCTTACTTTCGCGAACACCGGGGAGCTGTTTTTT. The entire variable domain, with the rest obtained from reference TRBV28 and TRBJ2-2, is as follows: DVKVTQSSRYLVKRTGEKVFLECVQDMDHENMFWYRQDPGLGLRLIYFSYDVKMKEKGDIPEGYSVSREKKERFSLILESASTNQTSMYLCATRRGASKLTFANTGELFFGEGSRLTVL.

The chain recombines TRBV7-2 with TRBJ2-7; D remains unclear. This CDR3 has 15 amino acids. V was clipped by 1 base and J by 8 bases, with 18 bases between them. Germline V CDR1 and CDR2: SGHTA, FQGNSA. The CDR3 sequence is CASSLVFVSAPQQYF. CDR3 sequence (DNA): TGTGCCAGCAGCTTAGTGTTTGTATCAGCCCCCCAGCAGTACTTC.

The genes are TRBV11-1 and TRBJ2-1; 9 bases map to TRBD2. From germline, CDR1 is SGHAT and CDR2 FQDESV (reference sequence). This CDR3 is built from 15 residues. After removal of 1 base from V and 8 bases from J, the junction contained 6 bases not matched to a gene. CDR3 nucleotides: TGTGCCAGCAGCTTAGTAGGCGGGAGGGCCGATGAGCAGTTCTTC. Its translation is CASSLVGGRADEQFF.

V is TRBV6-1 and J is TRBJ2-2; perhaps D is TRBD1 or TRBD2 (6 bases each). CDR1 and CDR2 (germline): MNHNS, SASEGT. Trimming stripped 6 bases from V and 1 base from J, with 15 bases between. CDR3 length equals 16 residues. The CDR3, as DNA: TGTGCCAGCAGCCCACCGGAGGGGGAGAACACCGGGGAGCTGTTTTTT. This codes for CASSPPEGENTGELFF.

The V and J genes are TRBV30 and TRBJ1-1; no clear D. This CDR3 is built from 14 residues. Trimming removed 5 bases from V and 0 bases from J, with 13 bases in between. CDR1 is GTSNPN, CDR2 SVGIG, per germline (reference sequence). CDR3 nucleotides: TGTGCCTGGGCCGAGGGAGATCTGAACACTGAAGCTTTCTTT. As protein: CAWAEGDLNTEAFF.